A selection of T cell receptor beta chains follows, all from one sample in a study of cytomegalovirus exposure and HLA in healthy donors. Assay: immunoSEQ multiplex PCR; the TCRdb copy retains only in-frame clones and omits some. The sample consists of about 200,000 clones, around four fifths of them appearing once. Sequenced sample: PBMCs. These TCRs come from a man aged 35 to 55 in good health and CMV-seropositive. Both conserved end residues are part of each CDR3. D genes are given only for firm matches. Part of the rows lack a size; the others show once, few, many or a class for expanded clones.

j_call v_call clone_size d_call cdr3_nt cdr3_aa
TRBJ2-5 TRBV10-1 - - TGCGCCAGCAGCGCGGGGACAGAACAAGAGACCCAGTACTTC CASSAGTEQETQYF
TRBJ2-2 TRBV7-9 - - TGTGCCACGAACCACAGAGACACCGGGGAGCTGTTTTTT CATNHRDTGELFF
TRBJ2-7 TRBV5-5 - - TGTGCCAGCAGCTTGGATTCTAGCTCCTACGAGCAGTACTTC CASSLDSSSYEQYF
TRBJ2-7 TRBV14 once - TGTGCCAGCAGCCAAGAGGGCGGACAGAGTTACGAGCAGTACTTC CASSQEGGQSYEQYF
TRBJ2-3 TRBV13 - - TGTGCCAGCAGCTTCGGAGATACGCAGTATTTT CASSFGDTQYF
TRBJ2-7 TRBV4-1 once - TGCGCCAGCAGCCAAGACCCTATACGGGGAGAGCAGTACTTC CASSQDPIRGEQYF
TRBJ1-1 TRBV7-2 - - TGTGCCAGCAGCTTCCAGGGAAAAGGTGAAGCTTTCTTT CASSFQGKGEAFF
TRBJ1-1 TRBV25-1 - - TGTGCCAGCAGTGAATATCGACAGTTGAACACTGAAGCTTTCTTT CASSEYRQLNTEAFF
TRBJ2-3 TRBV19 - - TGTGCCAGTAACAGGGTTTGGACAGATACGCAGTATTTT CASNRVWTDTQYF
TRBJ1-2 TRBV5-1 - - TGCGCCAGCAGCCCAAGCGACAGTAACTATGGCTACACCTTC CASSPSDSNYGYTF
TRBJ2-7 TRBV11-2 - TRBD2 TGTGCCAGCAGCTACTCGGGACTAGCGGGAGGAGACGAGCAGTACTTC CASSYSGLAGGDEQYF
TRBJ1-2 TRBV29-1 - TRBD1 TGCAGCGTTGAAGCGGGGACAGGAAGAAGCTACACCTTC CSVEAGTGRSYTF
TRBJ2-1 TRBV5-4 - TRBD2 TGTGCCAGCAGCTTGGGGGGACTAGCGGGAGACTATGAGCAGTTCTTC CASSLGGLAGDYEQFF
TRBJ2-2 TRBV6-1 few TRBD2 TGTGCCGCACGGACTAGCAGCTCCGGGGAGCTGTTTTTT CAARTSSSGELFF
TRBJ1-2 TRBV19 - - TGTGCCAGTAGTATCAGGGGATTTAATGGCTACACCTTC CASSIRGFNGYTF
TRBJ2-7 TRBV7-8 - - TGTGCCAGCAGCCATTCGAGCCTAGCCCGGGAGCAGTACTTC CASSHSSLAREQYF
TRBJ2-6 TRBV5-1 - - TGCGCCAGCAGCTTGATTATGGGCGCATTCCGCTCTGGGGCCAACGTCCTGACTTTC CASSLIMGAFRSGANVLTF
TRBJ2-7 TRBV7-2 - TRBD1 TGTGCCAGCAGCTCCCGGGACAGGGGATCTCTTGAGCAGTACTTC CASSSRDRGSLEQYF
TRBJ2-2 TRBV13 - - TGTGCCAGCAGCTTAAGGGGGAGCGCGAACACCGGGGAGCTGTTTTTT CASSLRGSANTGELFF
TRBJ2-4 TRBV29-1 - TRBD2 TGCAGCGTAGTCACTAGCGGGGTTGACGGTTATAATCAGTACTTC CSVVTSGVDGYNQYF
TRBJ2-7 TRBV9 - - TGTGCCAGCAGCCCAGGGGACACCCAATACTACGAGCAGTACTTC CASSPGDTQYYEQYF
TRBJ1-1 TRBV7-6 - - TGTGCCTCTAGCCAGGCTCCCTGGGGCACTGAAGCTTTCTTT CASSQAPWGTEAFF
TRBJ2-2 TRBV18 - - TGTGCCAGCTCCCTCGGCACCGGGGAGCTGTTTTTT CASSLGTGELFF
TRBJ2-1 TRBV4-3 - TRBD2 TGCGCCAGCAGCCAAGATCCTAGCGGGAGAGAGCAGTTCTTC CASSQDPSGREQFF
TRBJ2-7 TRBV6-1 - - TGTGCCAGCAGTGAACGCGTAAATACAGGGGTGGGGGGTTACGAGCAGTACTTC CASSERVNTGVGGYEQYF
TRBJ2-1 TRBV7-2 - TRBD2 TGTGCCAGCATCCCCGGGGGGAGCGACAATGAGCAGTTCTTC CASIPGGSDNEQFF
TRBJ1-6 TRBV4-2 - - TGTGCCAGCAGCCAAGAGCCGGCAGGGCTAATGTCACCCCTCCACTTT CASSQEPAGLMSPLHF
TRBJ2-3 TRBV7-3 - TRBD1 TGTGCCAACCTAGGACAGGGTGTATGGGACACAGATACGCAGTATTTT CANLGQGVWDTDTQYF
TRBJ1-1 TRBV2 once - TGTGCCTTACAATTGAACACTGAAGCTTTCTTT CALQLNTEAFF
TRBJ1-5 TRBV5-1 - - TGCGCCAGCAGCTACGGGGAGGCGGATCAGCCCCAGCATTTT CASSYGEADQPQHF
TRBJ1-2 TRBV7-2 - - TGTGCCAGCAGTCAGACAGCCGACTATGGCTACACCTTC CASSQTADYGYTF
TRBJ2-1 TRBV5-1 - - TGCGCCAGCAGCCCCTTAGCCGCGAGCTCCTACAATGAGCAGTTCTTC CASSPLAASSYNEQFF
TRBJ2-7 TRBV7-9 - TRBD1 TGTGCCAGCAGCCGGACAGGGTACCACGAGCAGTACTTC CASSRTGYHEQYF
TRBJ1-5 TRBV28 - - TGTGCCAGCAGTCCAATCGACAGAAGCAATCAGCCCCAGCATTTT CASSPIDRSNQPQHF
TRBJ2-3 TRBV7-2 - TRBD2 TGTGCCAGCAGCAGACTGCAGGGAGGGAGAACAGATACGCAGTATTTT CASSRLQGGRTDTQYF
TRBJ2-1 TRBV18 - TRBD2 TGTGCCAGCTCACCAATAGCGGGAGGGAGAATTGAGCAGTTCTTC CASSPIAGGRIEQFF
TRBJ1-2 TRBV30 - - TGTGCCTGGAGTGAAGAAGGGGGGGGAGGCTACACCTTC CAWSEEGGGGYTF
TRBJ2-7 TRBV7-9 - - TGTGCCAGCAGCTTACAGGGGAGCAGCGAGCAGTACTTC CASSLQGSSEQYF
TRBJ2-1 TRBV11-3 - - TGTGCCAGCAGCTTAGGGGGGGTCTCCTACAATGAGCAGTTCTTC CASSLGGVSYNEQFF
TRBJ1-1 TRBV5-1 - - TGCGCCAGCAGCTCTAGGACAGCGAACACTGAAGCTTTCTTT CASSSRTANTEAFF
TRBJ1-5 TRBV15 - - TGTGCCACCAGCAGAGAGGGCCGGCCAGAGCAGCCCCAGCATTTT CATSREGRPEQPQHF
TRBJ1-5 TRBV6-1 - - TGTGCCAGCAGTGAAGGGGCAGCCTGGGATCAGCCCCAGCATTTT CASSEGAAWDQPQHF
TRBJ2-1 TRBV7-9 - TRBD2 TGTGCCAGCAGCTTACGGGGGGAGGGCCCGATTTTTGAGCAGTTCTTC CASSLRGEGPIFEQFF
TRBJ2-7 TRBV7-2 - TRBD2 TGTGCCAGCAGCGCCGGACTAGCGGCCTACGAGCAGTGCTTC CASSAGLAAYEQCF
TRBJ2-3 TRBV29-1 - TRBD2 TGCAGCGCCGGGGGGGCAGGTGGCTTCACAGATACGCAGTATTTT CSAGGAGGFTDTQYF
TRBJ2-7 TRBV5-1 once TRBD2 TGCGCCAGCAATGCGGGGGGCATTTGGGACGAGCAGTACTTC CASNAGGIWDEQYF
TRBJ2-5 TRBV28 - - TGTGCCAGCAGTTTAGGTCTAGCTGGGCTCCAAGAGACCCAGTACTTC CASSLGLAGLQETQYF
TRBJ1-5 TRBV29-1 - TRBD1 TGCAGCGCCGAATCAGGAACAGGGGGCCCCGATAGCAATCAGCCCCAGCATTTT CSAESGTGGPDSNQPQHF
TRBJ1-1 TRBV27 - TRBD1 TGTGCCAGCAGTTTAGGGACAGGGAGGGACACTGAAGCTTTCTTT CASSLGTGRDTEAFF
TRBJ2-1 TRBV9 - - TGTGCCAGCAGCGTAGCACAGATCCATGGGCAGTTCTTC CASSVAQIHGQFF
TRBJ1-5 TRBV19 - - TGTGCCAGTAGTATTCGGGGTTTAAACAATCAGCCCCAGCATTTT CASSIRGLNNQPQHF
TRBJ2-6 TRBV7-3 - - TGTGCCAGCTCCAGTGGGGCCAACGTCCTGACTTTC CASSSGANVLTF
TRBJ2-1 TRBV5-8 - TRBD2 TGTGCCAGCAGCTTCGGGGCTAGCGGGAGGTACAATGAGCAGTTCTTC CASSFGASGRYNEQFF
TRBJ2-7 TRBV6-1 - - TGTGCCAGCAGTGAGACAGTCTACGAGCAGTACTTC CASSETVYEQYF
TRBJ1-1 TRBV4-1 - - TGCGCCAGCAGCCAAGTCGGGAACACTGAAGCTTTCTTT CASSQVGNTEAFF
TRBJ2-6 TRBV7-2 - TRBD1 TGTGCCAGCAGCCCTCTGGGACAGGGCCTTCGGGCCAACGTCCTGACTTTC CASSPLGQGLRANVLTF
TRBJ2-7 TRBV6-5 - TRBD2 TGTGCCAGCAGTTACAGGCGGGAGGGCTACGAGCAGTACTTC CASSYRREGYEQYF